These T cell receptor beta chains were read from a single sample in a study of blood T cell repertoires in COVID-19. The repertoire was sequenced with immunoSEQ multiplex PCR; TCRdb's copy has only in-frame clones and lacks some. The sample includes fewer than 400,000 clones, 75% to 90% seen only once; the top ten take roughly 2%. Material: PBMCs or T cells enriched from blood (not recorded which). These receptors were obtained from a man aged 25-40 years who had recovered from COVID-19. Both conserved end residues are part of each CDR3. D genes are given only for firm matches.

d_call | v_call | cdr3_aa
- | TRBV3-1/TRBV3-2 | CASSSVAPDTQYF
TRBD1 | TRBV10-3 | CAIRGTGGSTGELFF
- | TRBV6-2/TRBV6-3 | CASSTYYEQYF
- | TRBV3-1/TRBV3-2 | CASSQVVHRSNTEAFF
- | TRBV25-1 | CASTGDRYTGELFF
- | TRBV5-1 | CASSYTGYEQYF
- | TRBV7-8 | CASSPEYQGLHNEQFF
TRBD2 | TRBV30 | CAWTPGLAKGRNEQFF
TRBD1 | TRBV11-2 | CASSLTLGQGTTGELFF
- | TRBV3-1/TRBV3-2 | CASSQRGGGMNTEAFF
- | TRBV6-5 | CASSRDPGTLGYTF